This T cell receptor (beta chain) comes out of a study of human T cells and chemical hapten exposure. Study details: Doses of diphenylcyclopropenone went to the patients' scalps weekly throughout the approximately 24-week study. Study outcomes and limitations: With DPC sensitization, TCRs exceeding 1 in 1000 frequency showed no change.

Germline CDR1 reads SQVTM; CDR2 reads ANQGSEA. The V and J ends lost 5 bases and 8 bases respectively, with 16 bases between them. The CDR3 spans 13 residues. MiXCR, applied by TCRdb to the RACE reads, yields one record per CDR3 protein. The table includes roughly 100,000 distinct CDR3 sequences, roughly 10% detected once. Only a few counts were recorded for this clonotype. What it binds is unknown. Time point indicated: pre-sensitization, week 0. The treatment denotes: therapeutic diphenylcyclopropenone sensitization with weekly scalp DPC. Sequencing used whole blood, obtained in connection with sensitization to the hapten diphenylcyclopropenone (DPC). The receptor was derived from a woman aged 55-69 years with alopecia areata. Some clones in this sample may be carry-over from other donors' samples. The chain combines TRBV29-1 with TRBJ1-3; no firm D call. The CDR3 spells CSVLIEEGYTIYF. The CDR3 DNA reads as TGCAGCGTTTTAATAGAGGAGGGCTACACCATATATTTT.